A single sample gave rise to the 26 T cell receptor beta chains below, sequenced in a study of T cell repertoires in ileal Crohn's disease. The time point was: neoterminal ileum biopsy at postoperative endoscopy, about 6 months after surgery. The table came from immunoSEQ multiplex PCR; TCRdb's copy has only in-frame clones and leaves some out. The data contain 1,500 or so clones, approximately 88% of them singletons. Source material: ileal tissue. These receptors all stem from an adult with Crohn's disease.

This clone has a single count. This chain joins TRBV11-3 and TRBJ1-5; no reliable D call. V lost 1 base and J lost 0, with 10 bases in between. Germline values: CDR1 SGHNT, CDR2 YENEEA. The CDR3 has 16 residues. The CDR3 protein is CASSLGFADSNQPQHF. The DNA of the CDR3 is TGTGCCAGCAGCTTAGGGTTTGCGGATAGCAATCAGCCCCAGCATTTT.

For this clone: One junction end disagrees with the germline gene, perhaps due to a read error. The V call is TRBV7-7, the J call TRBJ2-3; 8 nucleotides match TRBD2. Germline values: CDR1 SSHAT, CDR2 FNYEAQ (reference sequence). This CDR3 contains 15 residues. The CDR3: CASSAQGLGTDTQYF. The CDR3 DNA reads as TGTGCTAGCAGCGCGCAGGGACTAGGCACAGATACGCAGTATTTT. The full variable domain, its missing parts supplied by reference TRBV7-7 and TRBJ2-3, is GAGVSQSPRYKVTKRGQDVTLRCDPISSHATLYWYQQALGQGPEFLTYFNYEAQPDKSGLPSDRFSAERPEGSISTLTIQRTEQRDSAMYRCASSAQGLGTDTQYFGPGTRLTVL.

The chain combines TRBV9 with TRBJ2-5; TRBD1 might be the D (6 bases). The V end lost 4 bases, the J end lost 0 bases, and 13 bases lay between the germline ends. Germline CDR1 SGDLS, CDR2 YYNGEE. This CDR3 comprises 15 residues. For the CDR3, the DNA is TGTGCCAGCAGCATTGTGGGGGACAACCAAGAGACCCAGTACTTC. Its translation is CASSIVGDNQETQYF.

J is TRBJ2-2 and V is TRBV27; TRBD2 matches 10 bases. This CDR3 is 19 amino acids long. Germline trimming cut 1 base from V and 3 bases from J; bases unmatched to any gene: 11. The germline CDR1 and CDR2 sequences are MNHEY and SMNVEV (reference sequence). The CDR3 sequence is CASSLYGILAGVDTGELFF. CDR3 bases: TGTGCCAGCAGTTTATATGGGATCCTAGCGGGAGTTGACACCGGGGAGCTGTTTTTT.

V gene TRBV2 combines with J gene TRBJ1-5; TRBD1 is a possible D gene (6 bases). Deletions cut 6 bases from V and 4 bases from J, with 10 bases between. Looked up from germline, CDR1 is SNHLY and CDR2 is FYNNEI. This CDR3 contains 13 residues. The chain's CDR3 is CASSGTMNQPQHF. Written as DNA, the CDR3 is TGTGCCAGCAGCGGGACAATGAATCAGCCCCAGCATTTT.

This clone was seen only a few times. The chain combines TRBV6-4 with TRBJ2-5; 7 bases fit TRBD2. This CDR3 region has 16 residues. The ends lost 3 bases at V and 2 bases at J; junction bases unmatched: 9. Germline CDR1 MRHNA, CDR2 SNTAGT. The CDR3 DNA sequence: TGTGCCAGCAGTGAAGATGTCGGCGGGGGTCAAGAGACCCAGTACTTC. Translated, it gives CASSEDVGGGQETQYF.

This rearrangement joins TRBV9 to TRBJ1-3; possible D gene TRBD1, 5 bases. The ends were cut back, 3 bases at V and 0 bases at J, with 16 bases in the middle. The CDR3 sequence is 17 residues long. Germline loops: CDR1 SGDLS, CDR2 YYNGEE. This chain's CDR3 is CASSATVGRGSGNTIYF. The CDR3 region has the DNA TGTGCCAGCAGCGCTACCGTGGGGAGGGGCTCTGGAAACACCATATATTTT.

The chain joins TRBV2 to TRBJ2-7; D remains ambiguous. The ends were cut back, 3 bases at V and 3 bases at J, with 12 bases in the middle. Germline V lookup: CDR1 SNHLY, CDR2 FYNNEI. The CDR3 covers 14 residues. The CDR3 here is CASSEIRVGYEQYF. In DNA, the CDR3 is TGTGCCAGCAGTGAGATTCGGGTGGGCTACGAGCAGTACTTC.

This clone appeared a few times. This chain joins TRBV4-1 and TRBJ2-6, with D unclear. The V gene's germline CDR1 is MGHRA and CDR2 YSYEKL. V was shortened by 1 base and J by 0 bases, with 7 bases between the two germline ends. This CDR3 has 16 residues. The CDR3 sequence: CASSQGYTSGANVLTF. CDR3 DNA: TGCGCCAGCAGCCAAGGTTACACCTCTGGGGCCAACGTCCTGACTTTC.

This clone was seen only once. V usage is TRBV6-1 and J usage is TRBJ1-6; unclear D gene. The CDR3 is 14 residues long. Germline V gives CDR1 MNHNS, CDR2 SASEGT. Trimming left V 2 bases short and J 7 bases short, with 9 bases between. CDR3 sequence: CASSEKGENSPLHF. The CDR3, as DNA: TGTGCCAGCAGTGAAAAGGGTGAGAATTCACCCCTCCACTTT.

The rearrangement links TRBV2 to TRBJ1-2, with 12 bases matching TRBD1. The CDR3 contains 14 residues. Per the germline V gene, CDR1 is SNHLY and CDR2 is FYNNEI. V was clipped by 5 bases and J by 6 bases; unmatched bases: 4. CDR3 in DNA: TGTGCCAGCAGTAAGGGACAGGGGGCTAATGGCTACACCTTC. Amino acids: CASSKGQGANGYTF.

The rearrangement joins TRBV6-8 to TRBJ1-2; D unclear. V lost 6 bases and J lost 7, with 15 bases in between. The germline V gene has CDR1 MNHGY and CDR2 SAAAGT. The CDR3 runs 13 residues. The CDR3 is CASSWILTGGYTF. Written as DNA, the CDR3 is TGTGCCAGCAGCTGGATCCTCACGGGTGGCTACACCTTC.

The chain joins TRBV6-4 to TRBJ2-5, with a tentative D call TRBD2 (6 bases). The CDR3 is 13 amino acids. V was cut by 10 bases and J by 2 bases, with 14 bases left in between. CDR1 and CDR2 from the germline V gene are MRHNA and SNTAGT. Here the CDR3 reads CATRDSGQETQYF. As DNA, the CDR3 is TGTGCCACCCGGGACTCCGGGCAAGAGACCCAGTACTTC.

The chain links TRBV9 to TRBJ2-5; D possibly corresponds to TRBD1 (6 bases). Germline V gene data show CDR1 as SGDLS and CDR2 as YYNGEE. CDR3 length: 15 residues. Between the trimmed V and J ends, which lost 1 base and 1 base, there was a span of 11 bases. The CDR3 coding sequence is TGTGCCAGCAGCGTACAAACAGGGATCCAAGAGACCCAGTACTTC. It codes for CASSVQTGIQETQYF.

The chain joins TRBV5-1 to TRBJ1-1; TRBD1 matches 9 bases. The length of the CDR3 is 15 residues. Germline values: CDR1 SGHRS, CDR2 YFSETQ. With V trimmed by 3 bases and J by 2 bases, 5 bases remained unmatched. The CDR3 DNA sequence: TGCGCCAGCAGCTGGGGACAGGGAGTTAACACTGAAGCTTTCTTT. Translated: CASSWGQGVNTEAFF.

The chain joins TRBV5-8 to TRBJ2-1, with TRBD2 identical over 10 bases. Germline CDR1 is SGHTS and CDR2 is YDEGEE. The CDR3 is 14 residues long. V gave up 1 base and J gave up 11 bases; unmatched junction bases: 6. This CDR3 reads CASSLSLAGVKQFF. The CDR3 nucleotides are TGTGCCAGCAGCTTGAGCCTAGCGGGGGTTAAGCAGTTCTTC. Complete variable domain (other parts from reference TRBV5-8 and TRBJ2-1): EAGVTQSPTHLIKTRGQQATLRCSPISGHTSVYWYQQALGLGLQFLLWYDEGEERNRGNFPPRFSGRQFPNYSSELNVNALELEDSALYLCASSLSLAGVKQFFGPGTRLTVL.

The chain links TRBV7-9 to TRBJ1-2, with D perhaps matching TRBD1 (5 bases). This CDR3 comprises 15 residues. V lost 1 base and J 4 bases, leaving 13 bases between the germline ends. From germline, CDR1 is SEHNR and CDR2 FQNEAQ (reference sequence). The CDR3 sequence is CASSLVVDSLYGYTF. CDR3 nucleotides: TGTGCCAGCAGCTTAGTGGTTGACAGCCTCTATGGCTACACCTTC.

The rearrangement uses TRBV19 and TRBJ2-3, with a weak D call TRBD1 (6 bases). CDR1 is LNHDA, CDR2 SQIVND, per germline (reference sequence). The germline V and J ends were trimmed by 6 bases and 5 bases, with 12 bases remaining between them. The CDR3 has 13 residues. The CDR3 loop is CASSGQKGDTQYF. Written as DNA, the CDR3 is TGTGCCAGTAGCGGACAGAAAGGAGATACGCAGTATTTT. The full variable domain, in which reference TRBV19 and TRBJ2-3 provide the parts outside the CDR3, is DGGITQSPKYLFRKEGQNVTLSCEQNLNHDAMYWYRQDPGQGLRLIYYSQIVNDFQKGDIAEGYSVSREKKESFPLTVTSAQKNPTAFYLCASSGQKGDTQYFGPGTRLTVL.

On this clone itself: This sample also contains other DNA sequences that code for the same CDR3. V usage is TRBV11-2 and J usage is TRBJ2-1; 10 nucleotides align to TRBD2. This CDR3 has 15 amino acids. Germline loops: CDR1 SGHAT, CDR2 FQNNGV. The trim removed 3 bases at V and 10 bases at J, leaving 9 bases unmatched. Written as DNA, the CDR3 is TGTGCCAGCAGCTTCGCTAGCGGGAGTACACGGGAGCAGTTCTTC. Residues: CASSFASGSTREQFF. The full variable domain, completed using reference TRBV11-2 and TRBJ2-1, is EAGVAQSPRYKIIEKRQSVAFWCNPISGHATLYWYQQILGQGPKLLIQFQNNGVVDDSQLPKDRFSAERLKGVDSTLKIQPAKLEDSAVYLCASSFASGSTREQFFGPGTRLTVL.

The chain's CDR3 is CASCRQGPLIDTEAFF. The DNA for the CDR3 is TGCGCCAGCTGTCGACAGGGGCCCCTGATTGATACTGAAGCTTTCTTT. The rearrangement links TRBV5-1 to TRBJ1-1; 8 nucleotides line up with TRBD1. CDR3 length: 16 residues. Trimming cost V 7 bases and J 5 bases; bases outside gene matches: 16. The germline CDR1 and CDR2 sequences are SGHRS and YFSETQ.

The chain is built from TRBV9 and TRBJ2-1, with D hard to call. Trimming removed 7 bases from V and 7 bases from J, with 9 bases in between. CDR3 size: 11 residues. The germline gives CDR1 SGDLS, CDR2 YYNGEE. This CDR3 reads CASRSFNEQFF. CDR3 DNA: TGTGCCAGCCGCTCGTTTAATGAGCAGTTCTTC.

The chain has TRBV29-1 and TRBJ2-3; D possibly corresponds to TRBD1 (8 bases). Germline CDR1 reads SQVTM; CDR2 reads ANQGSEA. The CDR3 spans 11 residues. V was cut by 5 bases and J by 9 bases, with 12 bases left in between. CDR3 nucleotides: TGCAGCGTTCAACAGGGGGGGACGCAGTATTTT. Protein sequence: CSVQQGGTQYF.

The chain employs TRBV7-8 and TRBJ1-1; possibly TRBD1 for D (5 bases). V was shortened by 6 bases and J by 6 bases, with 11 bases between the two germline ends. The CDR3 has 12 residues. CDR1 is SGHVS and CDR2 is FQNEAQ in the germline V gene. The DNA for the CDR3 is TGTGCCAGCAGGGGACCTGGGGCTGAAGCTTTCTTT. Protein: CASRGPGAEAFF.

The chain recombines TRBV18 with TRBJ2-5; 7 bases match TRBD1. V gave up 0 bases and J gave up 4 bases; unmatched junction bases: 2. The CDR3 covers 14 residues. Germline CDR1 is KGHSH and CDR2 is LQKENI. The CDR3 spells CASSPPTGRETQYF. The CDR3 nucleotides read TGTGCCAGCTCACCACCGACAGGGCGAGAGACCCAGTACTTC.

The V gene is TRBV5-6, the J gene TRBJ2-5; D not resolved. V gave up 4 bases and J gave up 4 bases, with 11 bases separating them. CDR1 SGHDT and CDR2 YYEEEE come from the germline V gene. The CDR3 runs to 13 residues. The CDR3: CASSRELGETQYF. The CDR3 DNA reads as TGTGCCAGCAGCCGTGAGCTAGGAGAGACCCAGTACTTC.

The chain has TRBV9 and TRBJ2-2; D not resolved. The CDR3 loop spans 15 amino acids. Looked up from germline, CDR1 is SGDLS and CDR2 is YYNGEE. V lost 0 bases to trimming and J lost 1 base, with 7 bases between them. The CDR3 loop is CASSVDKRNTGELFF. The DNA for the CDR3 is TGTGCCAGCAGCGTAGACAAGCGGAACACCGGGGAGCTGTTTTTT. The entire variable domain, with the rest obtained from reference TRBV9 and TRBJ2-2, is as follows: DSGVTQTPKHLITATGQRVTLRCSPRSGDLSVYWYQQSLDQGLQFLIQYYNGEERAKGNILERFSAQQFPDLHSELNLSSLELGDSALYFCASSVDKRNTGELFFGEGSRLTVL.